This TCR beta chain was profiled in a study of T cells after yellow fever vaccination. Whole-study results and caveats: Among primary-vaccination clones, most reappeared after the booster, at almost 98% for CD4 and under 90% for CD8. Abundant bulk-derived clonotypes could contaminate FACS-sorted repertoires. A limited proportion of clonotypes was detected within both the CD4 and CD8 compartments.

5'RACE template switching generated TCR cDNA, adding a universal primer site and UMIs. TCRdb ran MiXCR on the 5' RACE reads and lists one entry per CDR3 protein. The sample lists 150,000 or so distinct CDR3 sequences, approximately 6.6% occurring once. Germline-derived CDR1 and CDR2 are SGHAT and FQNNGV. This CDR3 region has 13 residues. The V end lost 1 base, the J end lost 3 bases, and 7 bases lay between the germline ends. With regard to this clonotype: The antigen is not known.

The V call is TRBV11-2, the J call TRBJ2-7, with D uncertain. The sequence derives from a man aged 30 to 45 who received the YFV17D yellow fever vaccine. This material consisted of CD4+ T cells sorted from PBMCs, taken 10 days after the yellow fever booster vaccination. The CDR3 DNA sequence: TGTGCCAGCAGCTTAGGAGTACGCTACGAGCAGTACTTC. It codes for CASSLGVRYEQYF.